Below, 7 T cell receptor beta chains from the same sample are listed, as sequenced in a study of regulatory T cells in long-lasting Graves disease. Time point: persistent/refractory GD, antithyroid drugs over 5 years with positive TRAb. Researchers made the TCR library from RNA that was extracted from PBMCs. Library construction for TCR beta used iRepertoire HTBI primers and Arm-PCR of CDR3 regions. TCRdb called the multiplex PCR reads again in MiXCR, with one record for every CDR3 protein. The table includes 390,000 or so distinct CDR3 sequences, about 23% detected once. The sample consisted of peripheral blood mononuclear cells (PBMCs), taken when the disease was refractory, from a patient treated with antithyroid drugs. The source is a woman aged 40 to 50 with Graves disease.

About this clonotype itself: A much larger clone differs by one base, so this may be a read error. The chain recombines TRBV30 with TRBJ2-5, with 7 bases identical to TRBD2. CDR1 is GTSNPN, CDR2 SVGIG, per germline (reference sequence). The CDR3 is 13 residues long. For the CDR3, the DNA is TGTGCCGGAGGGTGGGGGGGGTCAGAGACCCAGTGCTTC. It yields the protein CAGGWGGSETQCF.

This rearrangement joins TRBV6-1 to TRBJ2-7, with 8 bases aligning to TRBD2. Germline V gives CDR1 MNHNS, CDR2 SASEGT. The CDR3 is made up of 14 amino acids. The V and J ends lost 6 bases and 4 bases, in that order; junction bases with no gene match: 8. CDR3 sequence reads: CASSPSSGSYEQYF. CDR3 DNA sequence: TGTGCCAGCAGCCCCTCCAGCGGGAGTTACGAGCAGTACTTC.

Ten or more counts support this clonotype. The V and J genes are TRBV27 and TRBJ2-5; no reliable D call. The V end was cut by 3 bases, the J end by 5 bases, with 10 bases between. Germline-derived CDR1 and CDR2 are MNHEY and SMNVEV (reference sequence). The CDR3 spans 13 residues. Here the CDR3 DNA reads TGTGCCAGCAGTTTGGGGTTGGACGAGACCCAGTACTTC. Amino acids: CASSLGLDETQYF.

In this sample, this clonotype turned up many times. The J gene is TRBJ2-2, the V gene TRBV28; maybe TRBD2 (6 bases). V was shortened by 2 bases and J by 4 bases, with 11 bases between the two germline ends. The V gene's germline CDR1 is MDHEN and CDR2 SYDVKM. The CDR3 loop spans 15 amino acids. The CDR3 nucleotides read TGTGCCAGCAGTTTAGGGGGACTTACCACCGGGGAGCTGTTTTTT. It codes for CASSLGGLTTGELFF. Based on the CDR3 plus reference TRBV28 and TRBJ2-2, the full variable domain is DVKVTQSSRYLVKRTGEKVFLECVQDMDHENMFWYRQDPGLGLRLIYFSYDVKMKEKGDIPEGYSVSREKKERFSLILESASTNQTSMYLCASSLGGLTTGELFFGEGSRLTVL.

This clonotype was seen repeatedly, ten times or more. The rearrangement links TRBV28 to TRBJ2-7; 10 nucleotides match TRBD2. Germline V gene data show CDR1 as MDHEN and CDR2 as SYDVKM. The CDR3 is 13 residues long. The V and J ends lost 7 bases and 6 bases, in that order; junction bases with no gene match: 6. The CDR3 nucleotides read TGTGCCAGCATCGGGCTAGCGGGAGCCGAGCAGTACTTC. It is translated as CASIGLAGAEQYF.

This clonotype was seen a few times. V is TRBV28 and J is TRBJ2-1, with a possible D match to TRBD2 (6 bases). The CDR3 has 15 amino acids. The V gene lost 7 bases and the J gene lost 3 bases, with 16 bases spanning the gap. Germline V gene sequence: CDR1 MDHEN, CDR2 SYDVKM. CDR3 sequence: CASNPRTKLYNEQFF. CDR3 bases: TGTGCCAGCAATCCCAGGACTAAGCTCTACAATGAGCAGTTCTTC. The variable domain in full, completed from reference TRBV28 and TRBJ2-1, reads DVKVTQSSRYLVKRTGEKVFLECVQDMDHENMFWYRQDPGLGLRLIYFSYDVKMKEKGDIPEGYSVSREKKERFSLILESASTNQTSMYLCASNPRTKLYNEQFFGPGTRLTVL.

This clonotype was detected many times. The genes are TRBV10-3 and TRBJ2-2; 11 bases map to TRBD2. Germline CDR1 and CDR2: ENHRY and SYGVKD. With V trimmed by 4 bases and J by 2 bases, 6 bases remained unmatched. The CDR3 has 17 amino acids. For the CDR3, the DNA is TGTGCCATCAGTGCGGGACTAGCGGCCGATAACACCGGGGAGCTGTTTTTT. Translating gives CAISAGLAADNTGELFF.